The 7 T cell receptor beta chains listed next were all sequenced from one sample in a study of blood T cell repertoires in COVID-19. Sequencing used immunoSEQ multiplex PCR; TCRdb keeps in-frame clones, though not all of them. The table has about 100,000 clones, roughly 88% seen once; the top ten hold 5%. Sequencing used peripheral blood. These receptors were collected from a human donor in a cohort sampled during active COVID-19.

In this sample, this clone turned up once. J is TRBJ1-6 and V is TRBV4-1, with TRBD1 matching over 7 bases. The CDR3 extends over 13 amino acids. Trimming took 3 bases from V and 7 from J; bases not matched to a gene: 0. Looked up from germline, CDR1 is MGHRA and CDR2 is YSYEKL. CDR3 sequence (DNA): TGCGCCAGCAGCCAGACAGGGAATTCACCCCTCCACTTT. This encodes CASSQTGNSPLHF.

V gene TRBV29-1 combines with J gene TRBJ2-5; 8 nucleotides agree with TRBD2. Germline trimming cut 7 bases from V and 2 bases from J; bases unmatched to any gene: 6. The CDR3 is 13 amino acids. CDR1 is SQVTM and CDR2 is ANQGSEA in the germline V gene. In DNA, the CDR3 is TGCAGCGGATTGGGCGGGGGGCAAGAGACCCAGTACTTC. Residues: CSGLGGGQETQYF.

This chain joins TRBV15 and TRBJ2-2; D is unresolved. V was pared by 4 bases and J by 1 base, with 4 bases between. The CDR3 contains 13 residues. The germline gives CDR1 LNHNV, CDR2 YYDKDF (reference sequence). CDR3 protein: CATSTLNTGELFF. CDR3 in DNA: TGTGCCACCAGCACCTTGAACACCGGGGAGCTGTTTTTT.

This rearrangement joins TRBV3-1 (or the pseudogene TRBV3-2) to TRBJ2-5; the D gene is possibly TRBD2 (6 bases). V lost 1 base to trimming and J lost 5 bases, with 11 bases between them. Germline assignment: CDR1 LGHDT and CDR2 YNNKEL (reference sequence). This CDR3 contains 14 residues. CDR3 sequence (DNA): TGTGCCAGCAGCCAAGGCCTAGCGAGGGAGACCCAGTACTTC. It codes for CASSQGLARETQYF.

The J gene is TRBJ1-1, the V gene TRBV9, with 8 bases that match TRBD1. The CDR3 runs to 14 residues. Trimming took 4 bases from V and 4 from J; bases not matched to a gene: 6. Germline V CDR1 and CDR2: SGDLS, YYNGEE. Here the CDR3 DNA reads TGTGCCAGCAGCCATATCGGACAGGGCACTGAAGCTTTCTTT. Its translation: CASSHIGQGTEAFF.

V usage is TRBV7-6 and J usage is TRBJ2-1; 10 bases are shared with TRBD2. This CDR3 is built from 15 residues. With V trimmed by 4 bases and J by 6 bases, 6 bases remained unmatched. The V gene's germline CDR1 is SGHVS and CDR2 FNYEAQ. CDR3 in DNA: TGTGCCAGCAGCTCCGGGACTAGCGAGGTCAATGAGCAGTTCTTC. Translation: CASSSGTSEVNEQFF.

This chain links TRBV7-2 with TRBJ1-5; D is uncertain. V was cut by 5 bases and J by 0 bases, with 8 bases left in between. Germline assignment: CDR1 SGHTA and CDR2 FQGNSA. CDR3 length: 14 amino acids. The CDR3: CASSQRYSNQPQHF. The CDR3 region has the DNA TGTGCCAGCAGCCAGCGTTATAGCAATCAGCCCCAGCATTTT.